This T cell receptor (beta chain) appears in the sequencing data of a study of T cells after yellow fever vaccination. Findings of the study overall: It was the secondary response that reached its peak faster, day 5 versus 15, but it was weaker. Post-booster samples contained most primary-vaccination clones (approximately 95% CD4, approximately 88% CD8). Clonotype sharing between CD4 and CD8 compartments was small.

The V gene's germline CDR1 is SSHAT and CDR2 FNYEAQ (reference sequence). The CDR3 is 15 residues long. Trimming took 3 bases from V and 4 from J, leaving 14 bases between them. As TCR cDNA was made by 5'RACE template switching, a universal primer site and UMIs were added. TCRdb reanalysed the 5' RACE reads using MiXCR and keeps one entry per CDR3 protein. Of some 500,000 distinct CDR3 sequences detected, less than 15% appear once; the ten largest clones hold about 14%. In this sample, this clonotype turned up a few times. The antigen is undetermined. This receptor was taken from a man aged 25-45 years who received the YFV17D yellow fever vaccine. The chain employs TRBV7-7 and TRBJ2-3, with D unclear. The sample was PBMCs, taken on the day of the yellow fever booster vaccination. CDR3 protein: CASSLGLDKADTQYF. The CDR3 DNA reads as TGTGCCAGCAGCTTGGGGTTAGATAAGGCAGATACGCAGTATTTT.